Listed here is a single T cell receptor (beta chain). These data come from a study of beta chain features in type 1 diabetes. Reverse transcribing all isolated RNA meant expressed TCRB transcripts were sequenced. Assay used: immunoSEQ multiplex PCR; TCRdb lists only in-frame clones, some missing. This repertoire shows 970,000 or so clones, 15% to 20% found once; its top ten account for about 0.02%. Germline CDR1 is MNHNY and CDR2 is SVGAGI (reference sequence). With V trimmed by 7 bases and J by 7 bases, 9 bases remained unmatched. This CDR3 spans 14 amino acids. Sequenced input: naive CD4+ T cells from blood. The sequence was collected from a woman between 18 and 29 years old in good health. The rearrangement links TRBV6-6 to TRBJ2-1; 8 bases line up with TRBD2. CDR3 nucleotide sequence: TGTGCCAGCACCCGGACTAGCCCTACAAATGAGCAGTTCTTC. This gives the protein CASTRTSPTNEQFF.